This TCR beta chain was observed in a study of Ad26.COV2.S vaccination and SARS-CoV-2 variants. The overall study: As a participant in COV1001, the donor was in the Ad26.COV2.S trial arm. General observations from the study: Relative to placebo recipients, vaccine recipients exhibited elevated spike-specific TCR breadth.

The treatment is: roughly 19 received Ad26.COV2.S at low or high dose, single or two shots; roughly five received placebo; per-sample allocation not given. The study sampled participants on day 63 after the first vaccine or placebo injection. Based in Boston, the donor was an adult of 18-55 years. This vaccine is an Ad26 vector that expresses the Wuhan-strain SARS-CoV-2 spike. The germline CDR1 and CDR2 sequences are SGHVS and FQNEAQ. Trimming took off 5 bases at V and 0 bases at J, with 13 bases between the two ends. The CDR3 consists of 15 residues. To note about this clone: Its matching antigen is unknown.

Assay: immunoSEQ multiplex PCR; the TCRdb copy retains only in-frame clones and omits some. This repertoire shows more than 300,000 clones, roughly 90% found once; its top ten account for approximately 5%. The source of this sequence is a person between 18 and 65 years old who received the Ad26.COV2.S COVID-19 vaccine or a placebo. The specimen was peripheral blood, collected in a trial of Ad26.COV2.S vaccine versus placebo. The chain has TRBV7-8 and TRBJ1-1; D gene unclear. CDR3 sequence: CASSPQAALNTEAFF. DNA of the CDR3: TGTGCCAGCAGCCCCCAGGCCGCTTTGAACACTGAAGCTTTCTTT.